Shown below are 18 T cell receptor beta chains from a single sample sequenced in a study of T cells after yellow fever vaccination. TCRdb ran MiXCR on the 5' RACE reads and lists one entry per CDR3 protein. The table includes 250,000 to 350,000 distinct CDR3 sequences, around 10% detected once. This sample comprised CD4+ T cells sorted from PBMCs, obtained 5 days after the yellow fever booster vaccination. The receptors come from a man between 18 and 35 years old who received the YFV17D yellow fever vaccine.

The J gene is TRBJ1-2, the V gene TRBV10-3; tentative D call: TRBD1 (6 bases). Trimming removed 6 bases at V and 0 bases at J, with 14 bases between. The CDR3 is made up of 15 amino acids. Germline V lookup: CDR1 ENHRY, CDR2 SYGVKD. The CDR3 here is CAIRDSRGANYGYTF. DNA for the CDR3: TGTGCCATCAGGGACAGCCGGGGTGCTAACTATGGCTACACCTTC.

This clonotype was detected ten times or more. The genes are TRBV16 and TRBJ2-1; 8 bases agree with TRBD2. The CDR3 sequence is 15 residues long. Per the germline V gene, CDR1 is KGHSY and CDR2 is FQNENV. With 4 bases clipped from V and 2 bases from J, the junction kept 4 bases outside the gene matches. DNA for the CDR3: TGTGCCAGCAGCCGAAGCGGGGGTCCCTACAATGAGCAGTTCTTC. It encodes CASSRSGGPYNEQFF.

V and J are TRBV9 and TRBJ2-5; 8 nucleotides align to TRBD2. V lost 2 bases and J lost 7; bases outside the gene matches: 1. The CDR3 spans 12 residues. CDR1 and CDR2 (germline): SGDLS, YYNGEE. The chain's CDR3 is CASSVTSGTQYF. CDR3 bases: TGTGCCAGCAGCGTTACTAGCGGGACCCAGTACTTC. The whole variable domain, filled in from reference TRBV9 and TRBJ2-5, reads DSGVTQTPKHLITATGQRVTLRCSPRSGDLSVYWYQQSLDQGLQFLIQYYNGEERAKGNILERFSAQQFPDLHSELNLSSLELGDSALYFCASSVTSGTQYFGPGTRLLVL.

The chain has TRBV4-3 and TRBJ2-7; D is unresolved. Per the germline V gene, CDR1 is LGHNA and CDR2 is YSLEER. The length of the CDR3 is 13 residues. The CDR3 sequence is CASSQLSNDPSVV. The CDR3 DNA sequence: TGCGCCAGCAGCCAGTTAAGCAACGACCCGTCGGTGGTC.

This clonotype was observed a few times. V usage is TRBV25-1 and J usage is TRBJ2-4; tentatively, D is TRBD1 (6 bases). The germline V gene encodes CDR1 MGHDK and CDR2 SYGVNS. V was cut by 5 bases and J by 9 bases, with 20 bases left in between. This CDR3 has 15 residues. The DNA of the CDR3 is TGTGCCAGCAGTCCTTCAGGATCAGGGGCGGGCATTCAGTACTTC. Protein product: CASSPSGSGAGIQYF.

This clonotype has ten or more counts. The chain uses TRBV11-1 and TRBJ2-5; 7 bases are shared with TRBD2. V lost 7 bases and J lost 4; bases outside the gene matches: 9. Germline values: CDR1 SGHAT, CDR2 FQDESV (reference sequence). The CDR3 extends over 14 amino acids. The CDR3 coding sequence is TGTGCCAGCATCGAATCTTCTAGCGGAGAGACCCAGTACTTC. Protein product: CASIESSSGETQYF.

The CDR3 DNA follows: TGTGCCAGCAGCTTGGAGTCTTTTAACACCGGGGAGCTGTTTTTT. Translating it yields CASSLESFNTGELFF. The rearrangement links TRBV5-5 to TRBJ2-2, with D hard to call. Trimming removed 0 bases at V and 2 bases at J, with 8 bases between. The CDR3 covers 15 residues. CDR1 SGHKS and CDR2 YYEKEE come from the germline V gene (reference sequence).

This clonotype was detected a few times. The genes are TRBV7-2 and TRBJ2-3, with 15 bases matching TRBD2. The germline CDR1 and CDR2 sequences are SGHTA and FQGNSA. With 6 bases clipped from V and 0 bases from J, the junction kept 13 bases outside the gene matches. The CDR3 has 20 residues. CDR3 in amino acids: CASSPGTSGGPYSSTDTQYF. As DNA, the CDR3 is TGTGCCAGCAGTCCAGGGACTAGCGGGGGGCCCTACTCTAGCACAGATACGCAGTATTTT. The full variable domain, with the rest looked up from reference TRBV7-2 and TRBJ2-3, is GAGVSQSPSNKVTEKGKDVELRCDPISGHTALYWYRQSLGQGLEFLIYFQGNSAPDKSGLPSDRFSAERTGGSVSTLTIQRTQQEDSAVYLCASSPGTSGGPYSSTDTQYFGPGTRLTVL.

In its sample, this clonotype was seen many times. Here the CDR3 DNA reads TGCGCCAGCAGCCGGGGACAGGGGACCTATGGCTACACCTTC. It specifies CASSRGQGTYGYTF. The chain carries TRBV5-1 and TRBJ1-2; 10 positions agree with TRBD1. Germline V gives CDR1 SGHRS, CDR2 YFSETQ. V was clipped by 4 bases and J by 4 bases; unmatched bases: 4. The CDR3 extends over 14 amino acids.

V usage is TRBV11-2 and J usage is TRBJ2-6; D is undetermined. This CDR3 contains 18 residues. CDR1 SGHAT and CDR2 FQNNGV come from the germline V gene. Deletions cut 10 bases from V and 0 bases from J, with 22 bases between. The CDR3 loop reads CATTPNRLIFSGANVLTF. Written as DNA, the CDR3 is TGTGCCACTACCCCGAACAGACTTATTTTCTCTGGGGCCAACGTCCTGACTTTC.

The chain combines TRBV7-9 with TRBJ2-5; D might be TRBD2 (5 bases). The V gene's germline CDR1 is SEHNR and CDR2 FQNEAQ (reference sequence). The CDR3 runs to 15 residues. The V gene lost 1 base and the J gene lost 5 bases, with 14 bases spanning the gap. CDR3 nucleotides: TGTGCCAGCAGCTTAGGGGTCCGGTCGGGGGAGACCCAGTACTTC. Protein: CASSLGVRSGETQYF.

In this sample, this clonotype turned up a few times. The CDR3 bases are TGCGCCAGCAGCCCGGGACAGGACCTTCAAGAGACCCAGTACTTC. Translation gives CASSPGQDLQETQYF. This chain uses TRBV4-1 with TRBJ2-5, with 8 bases lining up with TRBD1. This CDR3 contains 15 residues. CDR1 and CDR2 (germline): MGHRA, YSYEKL. Trimming at V came to 4 bases and at J to 2 bases, leaving 6 bases not matched to a gene.

This clonotype was detected only a few times. V is TRBV29-1 and J is TRBJ2-3; 10 bases fit TRBD2. V lost 4 bases, J lost 2 bases, and 3 bases stayed unmatched. This CDR3 has 14 amino acids. CDR1 and CDR2 (germline): SQVTM, ANQGSEA. In DNA form, the CDR3 reads TGCAGCGTTGGGCTAGCGGGGGCCACAGATACGCAGTATTTT. This sequence encodes CSVGLAGATDTQYF.

The chain recombines TRBV7-2 with TRBJ1-5; no clear D. This CDR3 comprises 15 residues. Germline loops: CDR1 SGHTA, CDR2 FQGNSA. Between the trimmed V and J ends, which lost 1 base and 2 bases, there was a span of 9 bases. CDR3 protein: CASSLGGTGNQPQHF. The DNA for the CDR3 is TGTGCCAGCAGCTTAGGTGGAACAGGCAATCAGCCCCAGCATTTT.

V is TRBV18 and J is TRBJ2-7; 9 bases align to TRBD1. J was trimmed by 5 bases and V by 2 bases; bases with no gene match: 4. In germline, CDR1 is KGHSH, CDR2 LQKENI. The CDR3 sequence is 14 residues long. The CDR3: CASSPLGQGDEQYF. The CDR3 nucleotides are TGTGCCAGCTCACCATTGGGACAGGGCGACGAGCAGTACTTC.

The sample holds a few counts of this clonotype. The chain couples TRBV7-2 to TRBJ2-7; D is perhaps TRBD1 (6 bases). The CDR3 has 12 amino acids. CDR1 SGHTA and CDR2 FQGNSA come from the germline V gene. V gave up 7 bases and J gave up 3 bases, with 10 bases separating them. CDR3 in DNA: TGTGCCAGCAACCTACAGGGCTACGAGCAGTACTTC. Its protein is CASNLQGYEQYF.

The chain recombines TRBV5-5 with TRBJ2-7; 13 positions agree with TRBD2. CDR1 is SGHKS, CDR2 YYEKEE, per germline (reference sequence). V shed 4 bases, J shed 0 bases, and the junction held 7 bases outside the gene matches. CDR3 size: 17 residues. The CDR3: CASSPWTSGGFSYEQYF. The CDR3 nucleotides are TGTGCCAGCAGCCCATGGACTAGCGGGGGCTTCTCCTACGAGCAGTACTTC.

This clonotype appeared a few times. This sequence joins TRBV18 and TRBJ2-3, with 9 bases fitting TRBD1. The CDR3 loop spans 15 amino acids. Germline CDR1 and CDR2: KGHSH and LQKENI. V was pared by 6 bases and J by 5 bases, with 9 bases of the junction left unmatched. The chain's CDR3 is CASSTLDRGIDTQYF. In DNA, the CDR3 is TGTGCCAGCTCTACACTCGACAGGGGGATAGATACGCAGTATTTT.